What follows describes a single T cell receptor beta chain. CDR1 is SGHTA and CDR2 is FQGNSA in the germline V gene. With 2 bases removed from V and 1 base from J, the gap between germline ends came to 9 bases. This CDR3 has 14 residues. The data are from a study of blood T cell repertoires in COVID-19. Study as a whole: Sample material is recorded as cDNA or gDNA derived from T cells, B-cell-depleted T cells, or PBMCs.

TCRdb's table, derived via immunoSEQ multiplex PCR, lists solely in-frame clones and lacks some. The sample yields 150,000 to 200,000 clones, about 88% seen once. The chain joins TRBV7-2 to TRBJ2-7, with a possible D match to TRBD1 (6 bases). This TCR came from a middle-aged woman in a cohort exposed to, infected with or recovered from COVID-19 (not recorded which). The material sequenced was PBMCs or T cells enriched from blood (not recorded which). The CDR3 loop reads CASSLMDSSYEQYF. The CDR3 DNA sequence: TGTGCCAGCAGCTTAATGGACAGTTCCTACGAGCAGTACTTC.